The source of this T cell receptor beta chain is a study of T cell responses to AZD1222 COVID-19 vaccine. J was trimmed by 3 bases and V by 2 bases; bases with no gene match: 3. The CDR3 covers 15 residues. The V gene's germline CDR1 is KGHDR and CDR2 SFDVKD. Worth noting for this clone: Antigen: not known.

General study findings and limits: Reportedly, nearly half the spike-specific TCRs target unmutated variant regions. CD4 TCRs associated with vaccination spanned spike, dominating at 160-218 and 743-854.

Second doses were pooled across both intervals (about 4 or about 12 weeks). Some clones are missing from TCRdb's copy, which holds only in-frame ones; the method was immunoSEQ multiplex PCR. The sample comprises about 170,000 clones, roughly 87% of which are singletons, and 1.1% rests with the top ten. This chain links TRBV24-1 with TRBJ1-2, with 9 bases aligning to TRBD1. This clonotype originated in an adult who received the AZD1222 COVID-19 vaccine. The material was peripheral blood, obtained 28 days after the second AZD1222 dose. As DNA, the CDR3 is TGTGCCACCAGTGATTCCCGGACAGGGGACTATGGCTACACCTTC. Translating gives CATSDSRTGDYGYTF.